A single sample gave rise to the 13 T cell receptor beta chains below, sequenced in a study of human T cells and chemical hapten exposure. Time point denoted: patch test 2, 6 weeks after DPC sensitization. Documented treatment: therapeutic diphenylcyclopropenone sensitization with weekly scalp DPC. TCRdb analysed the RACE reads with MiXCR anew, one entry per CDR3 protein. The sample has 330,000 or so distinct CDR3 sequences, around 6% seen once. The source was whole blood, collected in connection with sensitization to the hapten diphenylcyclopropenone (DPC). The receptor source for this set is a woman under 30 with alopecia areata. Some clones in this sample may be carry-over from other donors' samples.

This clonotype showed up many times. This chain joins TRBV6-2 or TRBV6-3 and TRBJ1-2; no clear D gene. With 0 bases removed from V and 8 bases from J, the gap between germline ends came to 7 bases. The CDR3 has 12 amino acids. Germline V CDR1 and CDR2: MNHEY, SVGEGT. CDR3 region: CASSYSRLGYTF. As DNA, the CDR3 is TGTGCCAGCAGTTACTCCCGGCTGGGCTACACCTTC.

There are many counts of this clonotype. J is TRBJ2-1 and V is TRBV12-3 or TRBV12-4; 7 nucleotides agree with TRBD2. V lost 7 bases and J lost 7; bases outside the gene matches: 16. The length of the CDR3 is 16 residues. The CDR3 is CASTQGGPRSGNEQFF. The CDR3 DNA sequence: TGTGCCAGCACCCAGGGAGGGCCCCGGAGTGGGAATGAGCAGTTCTTC.

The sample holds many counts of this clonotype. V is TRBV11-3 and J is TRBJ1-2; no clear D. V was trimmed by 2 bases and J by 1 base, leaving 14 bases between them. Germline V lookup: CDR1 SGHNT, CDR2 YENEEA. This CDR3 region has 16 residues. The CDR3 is CASSLSYRYFNYGYTF. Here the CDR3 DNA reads TGTGCCAGCAGCTTATCCTATCGATACTTTAACTATGGCTACACCTTC.

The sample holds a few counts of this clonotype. The CDR3 sequence is CASNDQGSGNQPQHF. The CDR3 DNA follows: TGTGCCAGTAATGATCAGGGATCCGGCAATCAGCCCCAGCATTTT. The V call is TRBV19, the J call TRBJ1-5; possible D gene TRBD1, 5 bases. V lost 7 bases and J lost 2, with 15 bases in between. This CDR3 comprises 15 residues. Per the germline V gene, CDR1 is LNHDA and CDR2 is SQIVND (reference sequence).

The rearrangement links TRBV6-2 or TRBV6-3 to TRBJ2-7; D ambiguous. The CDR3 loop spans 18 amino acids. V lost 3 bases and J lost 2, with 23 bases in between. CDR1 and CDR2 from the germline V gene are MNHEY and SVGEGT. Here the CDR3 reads CASSYYRLIPSGTYEQYF. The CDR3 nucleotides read TGTGCCAGCAGTTATTATCGATTGATCCCCTCCGGAACCTACGAGCAGTACTTC.

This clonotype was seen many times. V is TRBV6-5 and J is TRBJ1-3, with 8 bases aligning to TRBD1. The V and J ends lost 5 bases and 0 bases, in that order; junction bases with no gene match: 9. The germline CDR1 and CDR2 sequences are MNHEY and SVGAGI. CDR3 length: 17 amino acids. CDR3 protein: CASSIGQGLASGNTIYF. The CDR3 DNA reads TGTGCCAGCAGTATAGGACAGGGACTCGCCTCTGGAAACACCATATATTTT.

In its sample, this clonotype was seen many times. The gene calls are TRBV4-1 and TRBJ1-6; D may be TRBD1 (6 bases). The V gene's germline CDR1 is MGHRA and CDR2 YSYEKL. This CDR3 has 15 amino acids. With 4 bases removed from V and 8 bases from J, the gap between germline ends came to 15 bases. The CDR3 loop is CASSPSDSLDSPLHF. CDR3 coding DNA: TGCGCCAGCAGCCCTTCGGACAGTTTGGATTCACCCCTCCACTTT.

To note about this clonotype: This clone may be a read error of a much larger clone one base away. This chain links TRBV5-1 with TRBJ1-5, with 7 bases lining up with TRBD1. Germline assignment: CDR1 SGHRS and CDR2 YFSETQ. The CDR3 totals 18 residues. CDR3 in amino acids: CASSRRPGQQNSNQPQQF. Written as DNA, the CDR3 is TGCGCCAGCAGCCGAAGACCGGGACAGCAAAATAGCAATCAGCCCCAGCAATTT.

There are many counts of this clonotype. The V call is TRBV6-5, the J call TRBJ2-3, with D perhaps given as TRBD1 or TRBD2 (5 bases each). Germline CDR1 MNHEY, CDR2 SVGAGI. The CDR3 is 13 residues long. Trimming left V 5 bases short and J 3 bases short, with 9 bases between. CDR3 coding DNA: TGTGCCAGCAGTAGGGACCGTACAGATACGCAGTATTTT. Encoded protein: CASSRDRTDTQYF.

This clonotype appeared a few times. CDR3 nucleotides: TGTGCCATCAGTGAGTCGTTGGCAACCACTGAAGCTTTCTTT. Its translation: CAISESLATTEAFF. This rearrangement joins TRBV10-3 to TRBJ1-1; D is uncertain. Trimming took off 0 bases at V and 4 bases at J, with 9 bases between the two ends. Germline values: CDR1 ENHRY, CDR2 SYGVKD. The CDR3 is 14 amino acids.

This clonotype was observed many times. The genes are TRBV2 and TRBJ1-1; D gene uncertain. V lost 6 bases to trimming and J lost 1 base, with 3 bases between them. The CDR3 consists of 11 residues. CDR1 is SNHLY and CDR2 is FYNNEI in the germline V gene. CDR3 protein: CASSKNTEAFF. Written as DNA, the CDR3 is TGTGCCAGCAGCAAGAACACTGAAGCTTTCTTT.

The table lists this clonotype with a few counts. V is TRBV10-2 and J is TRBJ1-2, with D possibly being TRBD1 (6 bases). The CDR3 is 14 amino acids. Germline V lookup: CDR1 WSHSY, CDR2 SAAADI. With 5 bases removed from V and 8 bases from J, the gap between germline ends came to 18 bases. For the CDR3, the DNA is TGCGCCAGCAGTCCAGCAGGGGTAAATAAAGGCTACACCTTC. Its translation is CASSPAGVNKGYTF.

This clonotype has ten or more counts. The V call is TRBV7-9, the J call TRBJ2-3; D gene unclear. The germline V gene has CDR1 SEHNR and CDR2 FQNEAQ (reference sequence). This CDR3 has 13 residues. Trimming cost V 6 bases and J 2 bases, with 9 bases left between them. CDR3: CASSDRATDTQYF. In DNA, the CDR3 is TGTGCCAGCAGTGATCGGGCCACAGATACGCAGTATTTT.